One and the same sample provided the 8 T cell receptor beta chains below, sequenced in a study of T-cell memory formation after mild COVID-19. TCRdb called the 5' RACE reads again in MiXCR, with one record for every CDR3 protein. The table has approximately 250,000 distinct CDR3 sequences, 15% to 17% seen once. Sequencing was carried out using PBMCs or a T cell subset sorted from them (not recorded which). The receptors derive from an adult woman who had mild COVID-19 (a few samples of this study predate the infection). Cell type and time point are not known.

This clonotype was recorded a few times. The chain carries TRBV3-1 and TRBJ1-1, with D tentatively TRBD1 (5 bases). V was pared by 4 bases and J by 4 bases, with 22 bases between. The CDR3 has 17 residues. Germline lookup yields CDR1 LGHDT and CDR2 YNNKEL (reference sequence). CDR3 coding DNA: TGTGCCAGCAGCCCAGCGGAGGGGCTGGAACGGCGCACTGAAGCTTTCTTT. Translation: CASSPAEGLERRTEAFF.

This clonotype was observed many times. The chain couples TRBV10-2 to TRBJ2-2, with D unresolved. CDR3 length: 13 amino acids. Trimming removed 2 bases at V and 7 bases at J, with 8 bases between. Germline assignment: CDR1 WSHSY and CDR2 SAAADI. DNA for the CDR3: TGCGCCAGCAGTGAGCCGGGCCGCGGGGAGCTGTTTTTT. It codes for CASSEPGRGELFF.

This clonotype appeared a few times. The chain combines TRBV20-1 with TRBJ2-7; D might be TRBD2 (6 bases). This CDR3 comprises 14 residues. From germline, CDR1 is DFQATT and CDR2 SNEGSKA (reference sequence). V lost 5 bases, J lost 3 bases, and 17 bases lay in between. The CDR3 DNA reads as TGCAGTGCTGCCCCAAGGAGACTAGACTACGAGCAGTACTTC. This encodes CSAAPRRLDYEQYF.

The genes are TRBV6-5 and TRBJ1-1; unclear D gene. Germline CDR1 and CDR2: MNHEY and SVGAGI. V lost 1 base and J 1 base, leaving 16 bases between the germline ends. This CDR3 spans 17 amino acids. CDR3 protein: CASSYFGGLRGNTEAFF. The CDR3 DNA follows: TGTGCCAGCAGTTACTTCGGCGGACTCCGCGGGAACACTGAAGCTTTCTTT.

The DNA of the CDR3 is TGTGCCAGCAGTGGTGCGACGGCTAGCACAGATACGCAGTATTTT. This sequence encodes CASSGATASTDTQYF. The chain joins TRBV2 to TRBJ2-3, with D unresolved. The length of the CDR3 is 15 residues. Germline loops: CDR1 SNHLY, CDR2 FYNNEI. V shed 4 bases and J shed 0 bases, with 11 bases lying between them.

The sample holds many counts of this clonotype. The chain has TRBV5-1 and TRBJ2-4, with D perhaps TRBD1 or TRBD2 (6 bases each). CDR1 and CDR2 (germline): SGHRS, YFSETQ. Trimming removed 2 bases from V and 8 bases from J, with 14 bases in between. CDR3 length: 14 residues. DNA of the CDR3: TGCGCCAGCAGCTTTGGGGGGCTGGAGGACATTCAGTACTTC. This translates into CASSFGGLEDIQYF.

V usage is TRBV27 and J usage is TRBJ2-5, with a possible D match to TRBD2 (5 bases). From germline, CDR1 is MNHEY and CDR2 SMNVEV (reference sequence). V shed 8 bases and J shed 5 bases, with 21 bases lying between them. The CDR3 runs to 15 residues. The DNA for the CDR3 is TGTGCCAGCCTCTTTACGGTGCGGGTTCAGGAGACCCAGTACTTC. This gives the protein CASLFTVRVQETQYF.

The rearrangement joins TRBV12-3 or TRBV12-4 to TRBJ2-7; weak D call: TRBD1 (6 bases). This CDR3 is 15 amino acids long. V lost 6 bases and J lost 2, with 17 bases in between. The CDR3 sequence is CASSTQTGGAYEQYF. Here the CDR3 DNA reads TGTGCCAGCAGCACCCAGACAGGTGGGGCCTACGAGCAGTACTTC.